The clone carrying this T cell receptor (beta chain) showed up just once. Its antigen is not known. This sample was taken from a study of cytomegalovirus exposure and HLA in healthy donors. Whole-study findings and limits: Presence/absence comparisons presumed near-even sequencing depth among donors. As a later analysis revealed, most CMV-associated TCR beta chains appeared HLA-restricted. A missense variant in DCLRE1C was later tied to TCR beta V- and J-gene trimming.

With 60 Vbeta and 13 Jbeta primers, the PCR was carried out. Assay used: immunoSEQ multiplex PCR; TCRdb lists only in-frame clones, some missing. The table includes roughly 190,000 clones, approximately 86% detected once. This CDR3 is 15 amino acids long. Germline CDR1 MNHNS, CDR2 SASEGT. J lost 3 bases, V lost 5 bases, and 6 bases had no gene match. The specimen was PBMCs. The chain is built from TRBV6-1 and TRBJ2-1, with 8 bases identical to TRBD2. The sequence was collected from a boy between 2 and 10 years old in good health and CMV-seronegative. The CDR3 DNA is TGTGCCAGCAGTTGGTCCGGGACTAGCTACAATGAGCAGTTCTTC. Translation: CASSWSGTSYNEQFF.